Listed here are 7 T cell receptor beta chains from one sample, sequenced in a study of radiation and T cells in renal cell carcinoma. The sample's time point: baseline pretreatment blood. As for treatment: 15 Gy SBRT to primary tumor, nephrectomy 4 weeks later. Profiled with immunoSEQ multiplex PCR; TCRdb holds only in-frame clones, not every one. The repertoire holds roughly 150,000 clones, roughly 90% seen once, with about 4.3% in the top ten. This specimen was blood, taken from a patient whose treatment included radiotherapy and nephrectomy. These receptors all stem from an older woman with renal cell carcinoma.

The CDR3: CASSQDAPGDYGYTF. The DNA of the CDR3 is TGCGCCAGCAGCCAAGATGCCCCGGGGGACTATGGCTACACCTTC. This chain joins TRBV4-3 and TRBJ1-2, with a possible D match to TRBD1 (5 bases). Trimming left V 0 bases short and J 3 bases short, with 11 bases between. This CDR3 comprises 15 residues. Germline CDR1 LGHNA, CDR2 YSLEER.

J is TRBJ2-5 and V is TRBV5-1; 8 bases match TRBD2. This CDR3 comprises 14 residues. The germline gives CDR1 SGHRS, CDR2 YFSETQ. Losses at the gene ends were 4 bases for V and 1 base for J; bases not matched to a gene: 3. The CDR3: CASSPTSVQETQYF. The CDR3 region has the DNA TGCGCCAGCAGCCCGACTAGCGTCCAAGAGACCCAGTACTTC.

The rearrangement links TRBV11-2 to TRBJ2-2; tentatively, D is TRBD2 (6 bases). Germline-derived CDR1 and CDR2 are SGHAT and FQNNGV. The CDR3 has 16 residues. V lost 2 bases, J lost 3 bases, and 13 bases lay in between. The CDR3 coding sequence is TGTGCCAGCAGCTTATGGGGTAGCGGTCACACCGGGGAGCTGTTTTTT. Translation: CASSLWGSGHTGELFF.

This chain connects TRBV5-1 to TRBJ1-3; 9 bases are shared with TRBD1. After removal of 4 bases from V and 2 bases from J, the junction contained 4 bases not matched to a gene. This CDR3 is built from 15 residues. Germline CDR1 reads SGHRS; CDR2 reads YFSETQ. The CDR3 DNA sequence: TGCGCCAGCAGCCCCCGGACAGGGGCTGGAAACACCATATATTTT. Translation gives CASSPRTGAGNTIYF.

This clone has a handful of counts. The J gene is TRBJ1-1, the V gene TRBV4-1; D is undetermined. V was trimmed by 4 bases and J by 3 bases, leaving 15 bases between them. From germline, CDR1 is MGHRA and CDR2 YSYEKL. The CDR3 is 15 amino acids. CDR3 DNA sequence: TGCGCCAGCAGCCTTCACAAGGCGATCGACACTGAAGCTTTCTTT. Encoded protein: CASSLHKAIDTEAFF.

V and J are TRBV6-5 and TRBJ2-7; TRBD1 matches 8 bases. The J segment lost 0 bases and the V segment lost 5 bases, leaving 6 bases of the junction unmatched. Germline-derived CDR1 and CDR2 are MNHEY and SVGAGI. The CDR3 is 15 amino acids. CDR3 nucleotides: TGTGCCAGCAGTCCGAACAGGGGGAGCTCCTACGAGCAGTACTTC. Its translation: CASSPNRGSSYEQYF.

The chain recombines TRBV10-3 with TRBJ2-1; perhaps TRBD1 as D (6 bases). Trimming shortened V by 4 bases and J by 12 bases, and 16 bases separated the two germline ends. The germline CDR1 and CDR2 sequences are ENHRY and SYGVKD. This CDR3 has 13 amino acids. The CDR3 DNA is TGTGCCATCAGTGTTAGGGACACCTCGACGCAGTTCTTC. Translation gives CAISVRDTSTQFF.